The 21 T cell receptor beta chains reported below all come from one sample, sequenced in a study of blood T cell repertoires in COVID-19 (dated by TCRdb to the early 2020s). The library was made by the immunoSEQ multiplex PCR assay. TCRdb mirrors the immuneACCESS table, restricted to in-frame sequences. Some clones are absent from its copies; in checked studies, under half trace to an unresolved V gene, and the reason for the others is unknown. Here the sample has approximately 270,000 clones; roughly 80% occur a single time. The ten biggest clones cover about 9% of the sample. Sequencing input: peripheral blood. These receptors were taken from a man older than 75 with acute or convalescent COVID-19.

The V call is TRBV15, the J call TRBJ1-5, with D possibly being TRBD1 (5 bases). CDR1 LNHNV and CDR2 YYDKDF come from the germline V gene (reference sequence). The CDR3 length is 15 residues. Trimming cost V 3 bases and J 6 bases, with 15 bases left between them. Here the CDR3 reads CATSSLPGGFQPQHF. As DNA, the CDR3 is TGTGCCACCAGCAGTCTGCCGGGGGGTTTTCAGCCCCAGCATTTT.

The rearrangement links TRBV11-2 to TRBJ1-5; 7 bases are shared with TRBD1. The ends lost 5 bases at V and 2 bases at J; junction bases unmatched: 9. Germline lookup yields CDR1 SGHAT and CDR2 FQNNGV. This CDR3 is 16 amino acids long. The CDR3 region has the DNA TGTGCCAGCAGCCAGACCAGGGGGAGTGGCAATCAGCCCCAGCATTTT. As protein: CASSQTRGSGNQPQHF.

This chain connects TRBV19 to TRBJ2-7; D call uncertain. The CDR3 totals 15 residues. In germline, CDR1 is LNHDA, CDR2 SQIVND (reference sequence). The V and J ends lost 1 base and 0 bases respectively, with 10 bases between them. CDR3 DNA sequence: TGTGCCAGTAGTATAGCCCACAAGTACTCCTACGAGCAGTACTTC. This gives the protein CASSIAHKYSYEQYF. Full variable domain (outside the CDR3, taken from reference TRBV19 and TRBJ2-7): DGGITQSPKYLFRKEGQNVTLSCEQNLNHDAMYWYRQDPGQGLRLIYYSQIVNDFQKGDIAEGYSVSREKKESFPLTVTSAQKNPTAFYLCASSIAHKYSYEQYFGPGTRLTVT.

The chain carries TRBV2 and TRBJ1-2; 8 bases match TRBD1. Germline-derived CDR1 and CDR2 are SNHLY and FYNNEI. Trimming cost V 7 bases and J 0 bases; bases outside gene matches: 4. The CDR3 has 14 residues. The CDR3 nucleotides are TGTGCCAGCAAGACAGGGGCGACTAACTATGGCTACACCTTC. As protein: CASKTGATNYGYTF.

The chain combines TRBV7-6 with TRBJ2-1; maybe TRBD1 (5 bases). The CDR3 sequence is 18 residues long. V was trimmed by 4 bases and J by 6 bases, leaving 25 bases between them. In germline, CDR1 is SGHVS, CDR2 FNYEAQ. Here the CDR3 DNA reads TGTGCCAGCAGCTCAGGCTTAGGGAAAGGGGCTTCTTTCAATGAGCAGTTCTTC. Amino acid sequence: CASSSGLGKGASFNEQFF.

The chain links TRBV6-5 to TRBJ1-4; D not resolved. CDR3 size: 15 residues. CDR1 is MNHEY, CDR2 SVGAGI, per germline. The V gene lost 0 bases and the J gene lost 8 bases, with 13 bases spanning the gap. CDR3 in amino acids: CASSYSNGRREKLFF. The DNA for the CDR3 is TGTGCCAGCAGTTACTCGAATGGGAGGAGAGAAAAACTGTTTTTT.

The chain has TRBV18 and TRBJ1-5; 10 bases fit TRBD1. V was pared by 0 bases and J by 5 bases, with 7 bases of the junction left unmatched. Looked up from germline, CDR1 is KGHSH and CDR2 is LQKENI. The CDR3 sequence is 17 residues long. The CDR3 DNA follows: TGTGCCAGCTCACCACCGATGGGACAGGGGATGGATCAGCCCCAGCATTTT. The encoded protein is CASSPPMGQGMDQPQHF.

The sample holds a few counts of this clone. This rearrangement joins TRBV19 to TRBJ1-2, with 10 bases that match TRBD1. The CDR3 consists of 13 residues. V gave up 4 bases and J gave up 7 bases; unmatched junction bases: 3. Germline V gene sequence: CDR1 LNHDA, CDR2 SQIVND (reference sequence). The CDR3 here is CASSRQGAPGYTF. Written as DNA, the CDR3 is TGTGCCAGTAGTAGACAGGGGGCGCCTGGCTACACCTTC.

This chain uses TRBV7-2 with TRBJ1-2; D unclear. The CDR3 length is 14 residues. The germline gives CDR1 SGHTA, CDR2 FQGNSA. The germline V and J ends were trimmed by 3 bases and 1 base, with 9 bases remaining between them. CDR3 nucleotide sequence: TGTGCCAGCAGCTTCTCCGACTTTAACTATGGCTACACCTTC. Translation gives CASSFSDFNYGYTF.

This rearrangement joins TRBV20-1 to TRBJ2-3; D call uncertain. CDR3 length equals 11 residues. V dropped 7 bases and J dropped 4 bases, with 9 bases sitting between them. Germline assignment: CDR1 DFQATT and CDR2 SNEGSKA (reference sequence). In nucleotides, the CDR3 is TGCAGTGTGACGGCGGCAGATACGCAGTATTTT. Translating it yields CSVTAADTQYF.

The V and J genes are TRBV11-2 and TRBJ1-6; 7 nucleotides align to TRBD1. Germline V gives CDR1 SGHAT, CDR2 FQNNGV. J lost 4 bases, V lost 1 base, and 1 base had no gene match. This CDR3 spans 15 amino acids. The CDR3 reads CASSLAGGYNSPLHF. The CDR3 DNA reads as TGTGCCAGCAGCTTAGCAGGGGGGTATAATTCACCCCTCCACTTT.

The chain has TRBV18 and TRBJ1-4; possible D gene TRBD1, 5 bases. Trimming left V 8 bases short and J 0 bases short, with 16 bases between. The CDR3 is 16 amino acids. The germline gives CDR1 KGHSH, CDR2 LQKENI. The CDR3 spells CASTRDRGATNEKLFF. The CDR3, as DNA: TGTGCCAGCACACGAGACAGAGGAGCAACTAATGAAAAACTGTTTTTT. Looking up the rest from reference TRBV18 and TRBJ1-4 gives the full variable domain: NAGVMQNPRHLVRRRGQEARLRCSPMKGHSHVYWYRQLPEEGLKFMVYLQKENIIDESGMPKERFSAEFPKEGPSILRIQQVVRGDSAAYFCASTRDRGATNEKLFFGSGTQLSVL.

The chain has TRBV3-1 (or the pseudogene TRBV3-2) and TRBJ1-3; 12 bases match TRBD1. CDR3 length: 17 amino acids. Trimming removed 4 bases from V and 7 bases from J; junction bases left unmatched: 11. Germline-derived CDR1 and CDR2 are LGHDT and YNNKEL (reference sequence). CDR3 protein: CASSPYPGQGAQNTIYF. CDR3 DNA: TGTGCCAGCAGCCCCTATCCGGGACAGGGGGCGCAGAACACCATATATTTT.

This clone was recorded a few times. This chain uses TRBV6-5 with TRBJ2-7; 7 bases are shared with TRBD1. V lost 8 bases, J lost 4 bases, and 11 bases stayed unmatched. The CDR3 covers 14 residues. Germline lookup yields CDR1 MNHEY and CDR2 SVGAGI. CDR3 sequence reads: CASRASGQKYEQYF. The CDR3 DNA is TGTGCCAGCCGCGCCTCGGGACAGAAATACGAGCAGTACTTC.

The gene calls are TRBV6-5 and TRBJ2-7; TRBD2 matches 11 bases. Trimming removed 2 bases from V and 6 bases from J; junction bases left unmatched: 9. Germline values: CDR1 MNHEY, CDR2 SVGAGI. The CDR3 extends over 16 amino acids. The chain's CDR3 is CASSYTPSGGPFEQYF. In DNA, the CDR3 is TGTGCCAGCAGTTACACTCCTAGCGGGGGGCCATTCGAGCAGTACTTC.

The V gene is TRBV27, the J gene TRBJ1-6, with D possibly TRBD1 on 6 matching bases. This CDR3 comprises 16 residues. Germline assignment: CDR1 MNHEY and CDR2 SMNVEV (reference sequence). Between the trimmed V and J ends, which lost 3 bases and 7 bases, there was a span of 16 bases. CDR3 sequence reads: CASSFLRTAYNSPLHF. In DNA form, the CDR3 reads TGTGCCAGCAGTTTCTTACGGACAGCTTACAATTCACCCCTCCACTTT.

The CDR3 DNA reads as TGTGCCAGCAGCTTGGCCAGCGGGGGGTTCCCAGATACGCAGTATTTT. Amino acid sequence: CASSLASGGFPDTQYF. This chain links TRBV5-8 with TRBJ2-3; TRBD2 matches 9 bases. The CDR3 runs to 16 residues. The germline V gene has CDR1 SGHTS and CDR2 YDEGEE. V shed 0 bases and J 4 bases; nucleotides not matched to a gene: 6.

This chain joins TRBV9 and TRBJ1-3, with D maybe TRBD1 (5 bases). Looked up from germline, CDR1 is SGDLS and CDR2 is YYNGEE. This CDR3 is 16 amino acids long. The V and J ends lost 0 bases and 0 bases respectively, with 10 bases between them. This chain's CDR3 is CASSVGGGSSGNTIYF. In DNA, the CDR3 is TGTGCCAGCAGCGTAGGTGGGGGGAGCTCTGGAAACACCATATATTTT.

The gene calls are TRBV7-9 and TRBJ1-2, with a tentative D call TRBD1 (6 bases). The V end lost 5 bases, the J end lost 7 bases, and 17 bases lay between the germline ends. The CDR3 has 14 residues. Germline-derived CDR1 and CDR2 are SEHNR and FQNEAQ (reference sequence). CDR3 residues: CASSGDPQGGGYTF. DNA of the CDR3: TGTGCCAGCAGCGGGGACCCTCAAGGGGGTGGCTACACCTTC.

The chain recombines TRBV7-2 with TRBJ1-5; weak D call: TRBD1 (5 bases). V dropped 5 bases and J dropped 4 bases, with 12 bases sitting between them. CDR1 and CDR2 (germline): SGHTA, FQGNSA. The CDR3 spans 14 residues. The CDR3 DNA is TGTGCCAGCAGCCTTCGACAGCTTAATCAGCCCCAGCATTTT. Amino acids: CASSLRQLNQPQHF.

Comment on this clone: The sample carries other DNA sequences with the same CDR3. V usage is TRBV18 and J usage is TRBJ1-1, with TRBD1 matching 9 bases. The V gene's germline CDR1 is KGHSH and CDR2 LQKENI. This CDR3 has 14 residues. V gave up 6 bases and J gave up 5 bases; unmatched junction bases: 7. CDR3: CASSRTGVGTEAFF. In DNA form, the CDR3 reads TGTGCCAGCTCTCGGACAGGGGTAGGGACTGAAGCTTTCTTT.